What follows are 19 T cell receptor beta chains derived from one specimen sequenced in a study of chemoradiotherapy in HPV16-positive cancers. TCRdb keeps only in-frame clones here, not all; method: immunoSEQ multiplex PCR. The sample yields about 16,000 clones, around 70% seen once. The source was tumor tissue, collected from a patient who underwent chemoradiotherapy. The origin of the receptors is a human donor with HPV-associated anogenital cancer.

The CDR3: CASSPQGGEGRHEQFF. The CDR3 coding sequence is TGTGCCAGCAGCCCCCAGGGGGGGGAGGGCCGACATGAGCAGTTCTTC. This rearrangement joins TRBV5-4 to TRBJ2-1, with D possibly being TRBD1 or TRBD2 (7 bases each). Germline-derived CDR1 and CDR2 are SGHNT and YYREEE (reference sequence). V was cut by 4 bases and J by 8 bases, with 22 bases left in between. The CDR3 runs to 16 residues.

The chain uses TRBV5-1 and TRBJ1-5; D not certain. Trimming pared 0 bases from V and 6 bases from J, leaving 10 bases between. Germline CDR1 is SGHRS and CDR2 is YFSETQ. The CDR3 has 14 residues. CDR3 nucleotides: TGCGCCAGCAGCTTGGTAAGGAGGCCTCAGCCCCAGCATTTT. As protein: CASSLVRRPQPQHF.

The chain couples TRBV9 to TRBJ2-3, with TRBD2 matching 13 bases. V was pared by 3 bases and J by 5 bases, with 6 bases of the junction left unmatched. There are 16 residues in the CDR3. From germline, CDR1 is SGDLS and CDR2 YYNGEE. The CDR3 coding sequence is TGTGCCAGCAGCGGGACTAGCGGGAGTATCAGAGATACGCAGTATTTT. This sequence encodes CASSGTSGSIRDTQYF.

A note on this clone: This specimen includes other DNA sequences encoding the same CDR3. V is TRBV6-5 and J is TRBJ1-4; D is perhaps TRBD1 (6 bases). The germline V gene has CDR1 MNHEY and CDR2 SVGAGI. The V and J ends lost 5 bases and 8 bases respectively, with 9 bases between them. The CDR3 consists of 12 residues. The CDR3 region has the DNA TGTGCCAGCAGTGCAGGGGAAGAAAAACTGTTTTTT. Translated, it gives CASSAGEEKLFF.

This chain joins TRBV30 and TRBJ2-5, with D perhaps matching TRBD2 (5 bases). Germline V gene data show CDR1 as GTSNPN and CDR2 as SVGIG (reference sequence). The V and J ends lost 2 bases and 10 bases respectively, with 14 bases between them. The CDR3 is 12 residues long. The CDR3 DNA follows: TGTGCCTGGAGTAGGGTAGTGGAGGACCAGTACTTC. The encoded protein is CAWSRVVEDQYF.

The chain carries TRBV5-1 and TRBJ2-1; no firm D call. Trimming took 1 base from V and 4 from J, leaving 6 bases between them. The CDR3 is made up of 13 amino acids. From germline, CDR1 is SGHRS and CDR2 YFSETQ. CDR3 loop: CASSLYLYNEQFF. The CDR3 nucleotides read TGCGCCAGCAGCTTGTATTTGTACAATGAGCAGTTCTTC.

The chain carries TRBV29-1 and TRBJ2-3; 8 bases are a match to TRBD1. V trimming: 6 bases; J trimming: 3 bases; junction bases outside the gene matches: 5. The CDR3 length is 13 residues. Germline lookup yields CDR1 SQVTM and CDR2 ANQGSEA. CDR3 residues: CSVAGGATDTQYF. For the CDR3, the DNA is TGCAGCGTCGCAGGGGGCGCGACAGATACGCAGTATTTT.

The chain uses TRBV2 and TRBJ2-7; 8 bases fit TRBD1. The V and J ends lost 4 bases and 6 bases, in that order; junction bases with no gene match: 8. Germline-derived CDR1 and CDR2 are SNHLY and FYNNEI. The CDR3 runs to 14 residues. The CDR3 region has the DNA TGTGCCAGCAGTGTTAGGGAGGACAGGGTCGAGCAGTACTTC. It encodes CASSVREDRVEQYF.

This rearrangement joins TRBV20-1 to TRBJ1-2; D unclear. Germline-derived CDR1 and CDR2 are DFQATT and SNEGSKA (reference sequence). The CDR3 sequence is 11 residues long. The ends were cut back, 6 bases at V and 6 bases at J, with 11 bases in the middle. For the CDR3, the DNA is TGCAGTGCCCCTGAGCCCGATGGCTACACCTTC. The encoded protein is CSAPEPDGYTF.

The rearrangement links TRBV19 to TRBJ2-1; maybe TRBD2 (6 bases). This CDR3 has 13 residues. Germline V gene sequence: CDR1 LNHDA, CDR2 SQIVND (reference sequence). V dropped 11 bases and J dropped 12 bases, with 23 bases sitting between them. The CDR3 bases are TGTGCCGCACCCCAACTCGCGGGGCTGGGGCAGTTCTTC. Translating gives CAAPQLAGLGQFF.

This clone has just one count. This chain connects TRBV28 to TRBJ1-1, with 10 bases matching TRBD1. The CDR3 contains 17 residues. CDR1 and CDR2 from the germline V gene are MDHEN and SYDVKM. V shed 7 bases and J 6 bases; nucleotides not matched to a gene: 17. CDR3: CASTGTGVSRMRAEAFF. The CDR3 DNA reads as TGTGCCAGCACGGGGACAGGGGTCTCTCGAATGCGCGCTGAAGCTTTCTTT.

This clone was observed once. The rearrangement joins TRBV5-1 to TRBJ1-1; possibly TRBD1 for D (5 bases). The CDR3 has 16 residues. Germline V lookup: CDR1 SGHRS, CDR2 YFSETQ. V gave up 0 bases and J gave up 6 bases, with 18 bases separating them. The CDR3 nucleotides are TGCGCCAGCAGCTTGGTCCCGGGGGGGGAGGGAGCTGAAGCTTTCTTT. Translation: CASSLVPGGEGAEAFF.

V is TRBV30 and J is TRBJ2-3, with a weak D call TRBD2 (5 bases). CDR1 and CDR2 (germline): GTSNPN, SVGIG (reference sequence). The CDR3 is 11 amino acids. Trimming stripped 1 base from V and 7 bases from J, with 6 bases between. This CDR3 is CAWSGGNTQYF. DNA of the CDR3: TGTGCCTGGAGTGGAGGGAATACGCAGTATTTT.

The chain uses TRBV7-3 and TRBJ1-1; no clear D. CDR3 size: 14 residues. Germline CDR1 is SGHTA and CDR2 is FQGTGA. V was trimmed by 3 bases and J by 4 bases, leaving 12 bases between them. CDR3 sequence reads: CASSFDPLATEAFF. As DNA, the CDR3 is TGTGCCAGCAGCTTTGACCCCCTGGCCACTGAAGCTTTCTTT.

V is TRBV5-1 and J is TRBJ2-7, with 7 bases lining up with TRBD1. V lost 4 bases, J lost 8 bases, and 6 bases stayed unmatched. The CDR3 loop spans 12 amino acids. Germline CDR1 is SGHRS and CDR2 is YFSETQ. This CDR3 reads CASSGGQAQQYF. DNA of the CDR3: TGCGCCAGCAGCGGAGGACAGGCTCAGCAGTACTTC.

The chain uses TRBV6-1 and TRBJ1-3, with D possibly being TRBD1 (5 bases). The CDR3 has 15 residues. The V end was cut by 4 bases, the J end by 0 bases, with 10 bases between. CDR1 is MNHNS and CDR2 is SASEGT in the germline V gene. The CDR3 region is CASSAGTLSGNTIYF. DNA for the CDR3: TGTGCCAGCAGTGCGGGGACTCTCTCTGGAAACACCATATATTTT.

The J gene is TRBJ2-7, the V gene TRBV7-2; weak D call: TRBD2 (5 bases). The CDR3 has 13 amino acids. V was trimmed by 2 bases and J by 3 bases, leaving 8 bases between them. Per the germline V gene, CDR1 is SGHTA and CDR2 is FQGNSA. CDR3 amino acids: CASSLNRDYEQYF. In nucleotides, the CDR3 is TGTGCCAGCAGCTTAAATCGGGACTACGAGCAGTACTTC.

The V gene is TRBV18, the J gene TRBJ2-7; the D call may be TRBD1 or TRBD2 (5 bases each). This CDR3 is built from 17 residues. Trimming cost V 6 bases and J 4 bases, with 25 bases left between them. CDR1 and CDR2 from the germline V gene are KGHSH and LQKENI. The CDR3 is CASSQLPGTPGTYEQYF. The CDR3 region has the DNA TGTGCCAGCTCGCAACTCCCTGGGACCCCGGGAACGTACGAGCAGTACTTC. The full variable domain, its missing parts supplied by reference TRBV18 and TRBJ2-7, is NAGVMQNPRHLVRRRGQEARLRCSPMKGHSHVYWYRQLPEEGLKFMVYLQKENIIDESGMPKERFSAEFPKEGPSILRIQQVVRGDSAAYFCASSQLPGTPGTYEQYFGPGTRLTVT.

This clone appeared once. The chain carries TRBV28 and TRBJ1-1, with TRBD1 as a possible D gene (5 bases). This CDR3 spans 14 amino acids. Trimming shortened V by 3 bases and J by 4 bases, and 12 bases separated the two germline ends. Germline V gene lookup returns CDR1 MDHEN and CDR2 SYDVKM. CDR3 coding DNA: TGTGCCAGCAGTTTTGGTGGGACCTTCACTGAAGCTTTCTTT. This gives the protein CASSFGGTFTEAFF.